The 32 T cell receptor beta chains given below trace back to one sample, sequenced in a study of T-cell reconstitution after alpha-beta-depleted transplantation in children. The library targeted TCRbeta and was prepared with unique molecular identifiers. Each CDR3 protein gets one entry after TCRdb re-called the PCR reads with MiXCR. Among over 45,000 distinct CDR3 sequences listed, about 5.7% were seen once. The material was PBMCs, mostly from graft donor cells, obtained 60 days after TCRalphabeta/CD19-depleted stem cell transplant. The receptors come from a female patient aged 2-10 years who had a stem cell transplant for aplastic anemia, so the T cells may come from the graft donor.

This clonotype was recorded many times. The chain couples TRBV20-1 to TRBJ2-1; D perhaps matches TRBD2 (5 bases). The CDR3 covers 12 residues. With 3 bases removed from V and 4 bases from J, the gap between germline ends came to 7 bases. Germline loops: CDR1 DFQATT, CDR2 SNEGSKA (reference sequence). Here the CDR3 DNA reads TGCAGTGCTAGCCGGGGTTACAATGAGCAGTTCTTC. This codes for CSASRGYNEQFF.

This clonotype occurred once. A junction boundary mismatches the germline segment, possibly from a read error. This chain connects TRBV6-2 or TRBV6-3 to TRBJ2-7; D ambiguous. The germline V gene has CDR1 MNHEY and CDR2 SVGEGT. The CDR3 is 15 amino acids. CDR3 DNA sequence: TGTGCCAGCAGTCACCAGGAGACCGGCTCCTACGATCAGTACTTC. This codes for CASSHQETGSYDQYF.

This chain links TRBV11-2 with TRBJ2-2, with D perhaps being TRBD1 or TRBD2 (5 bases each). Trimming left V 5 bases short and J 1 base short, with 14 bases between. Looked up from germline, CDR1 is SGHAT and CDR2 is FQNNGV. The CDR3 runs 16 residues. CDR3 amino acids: CASSPTGTVNTGELFF. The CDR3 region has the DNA TGTGCCAGCAGCCCCACCGGGACGGTGAACACCGGGGAGCTGTTTTTT.

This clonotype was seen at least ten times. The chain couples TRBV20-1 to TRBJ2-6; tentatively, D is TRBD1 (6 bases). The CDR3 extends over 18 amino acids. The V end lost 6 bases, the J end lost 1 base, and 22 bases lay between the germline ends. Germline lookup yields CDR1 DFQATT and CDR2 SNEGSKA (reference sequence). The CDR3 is CSALPKTGFISGANVLTF. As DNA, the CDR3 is TGCAGTGCACTCCCAAAAACAGGGTTTATTTCTGGGGCCAACGTCCTGACTTTC.

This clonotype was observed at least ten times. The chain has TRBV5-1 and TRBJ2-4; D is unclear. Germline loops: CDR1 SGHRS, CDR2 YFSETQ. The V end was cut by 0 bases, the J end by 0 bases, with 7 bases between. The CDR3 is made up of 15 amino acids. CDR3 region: CASSLDRGAKNIQYF. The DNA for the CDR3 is TGCGCCAGCAGCTTGGACAGAGGAGCCAAAAACATTCAGTACTTC.

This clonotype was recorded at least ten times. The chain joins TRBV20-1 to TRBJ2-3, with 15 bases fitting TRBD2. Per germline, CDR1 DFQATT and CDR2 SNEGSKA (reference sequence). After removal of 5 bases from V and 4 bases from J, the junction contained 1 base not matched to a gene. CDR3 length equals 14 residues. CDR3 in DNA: TGCAGTGCTGGACTAGCGGGGGGGCCAGATACGCAGTATTTT. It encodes CSAGLAGGPDTQYF.

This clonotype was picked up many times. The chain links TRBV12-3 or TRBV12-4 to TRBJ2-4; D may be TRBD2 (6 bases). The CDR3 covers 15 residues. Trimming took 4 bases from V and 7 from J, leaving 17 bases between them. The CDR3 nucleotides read TGTGCCAGCAGTTATTCGACCCACGGAGGGAACATTCAGTACTTC. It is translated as CASSYSTHGGNIQYF.

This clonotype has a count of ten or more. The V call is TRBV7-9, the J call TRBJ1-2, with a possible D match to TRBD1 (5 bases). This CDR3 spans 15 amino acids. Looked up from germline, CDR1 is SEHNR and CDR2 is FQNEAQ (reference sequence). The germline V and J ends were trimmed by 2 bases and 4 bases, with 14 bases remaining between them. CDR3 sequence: CASSLTGTVVYGYTF. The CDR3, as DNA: TGTGCCAGCAGCTTAACCGGGACGGTTGTCTATGGCTACACCTTC.

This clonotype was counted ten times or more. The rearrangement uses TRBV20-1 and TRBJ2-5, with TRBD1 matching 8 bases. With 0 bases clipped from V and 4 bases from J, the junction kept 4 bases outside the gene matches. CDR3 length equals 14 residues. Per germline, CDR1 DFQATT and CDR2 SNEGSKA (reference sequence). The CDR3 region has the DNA TGCAGTGCTAGAGACGGACAGGGCGGAGAGACCCAGTACTTC. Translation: CSARDGQGGETQYF.

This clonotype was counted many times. The CDR3 is CASSFSDRRYGYTF. CDR3 DNA sequence: TGTGCCAGCAGTTTCTCGGACAGACGTTATGGCTACACCTTC. This sequence joins TRBV28 and TRBJ1-2, with D possibly being TRBD1 (6 bases). Germline V lookup: CDR1 MDHEN, CDR2 SYDVKM. There are 14 residues in the CDR3. Trimming took off 3 bases at V and 5 bases at J, with 13 bases between the two ends.

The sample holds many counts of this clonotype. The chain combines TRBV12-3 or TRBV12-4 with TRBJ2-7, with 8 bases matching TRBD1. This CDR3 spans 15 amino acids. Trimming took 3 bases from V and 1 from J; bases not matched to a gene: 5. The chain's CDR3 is CASSFGGQGSYEQYF. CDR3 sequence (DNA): TGTGCCAGCAGTTTTGGCGGACAGGGTTCCTACGAGCAGTACTTC.

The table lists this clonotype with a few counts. The CDR3: CASSLGAGQGLTEAFF. The CDR3 DNA follows: TGTGCCAGCAGCCTAGGGGCGGGACAGGGGCTTACTGAAGCTTTCTTT. The chain couples TRBV7-8 to TRBJ1-1; 10 nucleotides align to TRBD1. V shed 5 bases, J shed 5 bases, and the junction held 11 bases outside the gene matches. CDR1 and CDR2 (germline): SGHVS, FQNEAQ. This CDR3 region has 16 residues.

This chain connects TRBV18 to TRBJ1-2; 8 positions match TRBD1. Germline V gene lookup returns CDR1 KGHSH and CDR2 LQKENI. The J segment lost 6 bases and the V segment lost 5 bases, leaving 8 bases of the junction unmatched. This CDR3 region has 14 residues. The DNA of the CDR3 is TGTGCCAGCTCATCAGGGACAGGAGTCCATGGCTACACCTTC. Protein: CASSSGTGVHGYTF.

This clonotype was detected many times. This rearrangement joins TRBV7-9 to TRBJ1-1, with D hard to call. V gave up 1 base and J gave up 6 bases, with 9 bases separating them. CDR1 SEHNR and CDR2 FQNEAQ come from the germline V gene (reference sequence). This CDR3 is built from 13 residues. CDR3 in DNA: TGTGCCAGCAGCTTAGTGCAAAGGTCTGAAGCTTTCTTT. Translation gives CASSLVQRSEAFF.

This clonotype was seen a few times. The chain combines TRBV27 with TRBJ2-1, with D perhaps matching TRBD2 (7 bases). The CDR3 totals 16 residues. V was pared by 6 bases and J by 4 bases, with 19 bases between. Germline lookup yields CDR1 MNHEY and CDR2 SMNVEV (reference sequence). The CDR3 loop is CASSLWWGGTYNEQFF. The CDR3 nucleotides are TGTGCCAGCAGCCTTTGGTGGGGGGGGACATACAATGAGCAGTTCTTC.

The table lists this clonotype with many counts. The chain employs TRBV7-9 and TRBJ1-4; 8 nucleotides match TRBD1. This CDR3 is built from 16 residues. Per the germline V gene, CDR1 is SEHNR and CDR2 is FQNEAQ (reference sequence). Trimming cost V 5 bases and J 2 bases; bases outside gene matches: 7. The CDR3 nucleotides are TGTGCCAGCAGCATGGACAGGGTGCGCACTAATGAAAAACTGTTTTTT. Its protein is CASSMDRVRTNEKLFF. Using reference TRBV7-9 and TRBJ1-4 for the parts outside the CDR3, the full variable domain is DTGVSQNPRHKITKRGQNVTFRCDPISEHNRLYWYRQTLGQGPEFLTYFQNEAQLEKSRLLSDRFSAERPKGSFSTLEIQRTEQGDSAMYLCASSMDRVRTNEKLFFGSGTQLSVL.

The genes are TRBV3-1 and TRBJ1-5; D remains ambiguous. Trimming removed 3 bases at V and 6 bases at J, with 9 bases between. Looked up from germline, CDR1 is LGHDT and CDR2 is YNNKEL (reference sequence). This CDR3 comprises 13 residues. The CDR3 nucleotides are TGTGCCAGCAGCCAGGGCGGAGGTCAGCCCCAGCATTTT. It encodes CASSQGGGQPQHF.

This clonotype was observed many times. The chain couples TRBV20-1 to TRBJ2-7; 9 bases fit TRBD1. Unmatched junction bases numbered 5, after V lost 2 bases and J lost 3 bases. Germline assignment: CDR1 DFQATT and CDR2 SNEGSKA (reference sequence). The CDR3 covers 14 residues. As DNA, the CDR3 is TGCAGTGCTAGAAACCCGGGACAGGGCTACGAGCAGTACTTC. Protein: CSARNPGQGYEQYF.

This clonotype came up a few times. The CDR3 sequence is CSARDISRDPWEQYF. For the CDR3, the DNA is TGCAGTGCTAGAGATATATCCAGGGACCCCTGGGAGCAGTACTTC. The chain links TRBV20-1 to TRBJ2-7, with D perhaps being TRBD1 or TRBD2 (5 bases each). V was trimmed by 0 bases and J by 7 bases, leaving 19 bases between them. Germline CDR1 reads DFQATT; CDR2 reads SNEGSKA (reference sequence). The CDR3 spans 15 residues.

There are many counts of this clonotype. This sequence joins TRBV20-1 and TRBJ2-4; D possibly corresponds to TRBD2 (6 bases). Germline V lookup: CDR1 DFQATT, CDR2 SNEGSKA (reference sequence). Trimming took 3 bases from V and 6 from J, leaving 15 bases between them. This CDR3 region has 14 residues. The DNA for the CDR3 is TGCAGTGCTAGTCCAGACGGGCGGGGAAACATTCAGTACTTC. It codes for CSASPDGRGNIQYF.

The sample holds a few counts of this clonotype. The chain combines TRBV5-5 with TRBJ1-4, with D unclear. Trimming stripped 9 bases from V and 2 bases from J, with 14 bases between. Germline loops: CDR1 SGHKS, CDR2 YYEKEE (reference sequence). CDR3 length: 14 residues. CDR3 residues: CATQELVTNEKLFF. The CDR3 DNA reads TGTGCCACTCAGGAGTTAGTGACTAATGAAAAACTGTTTTTT.

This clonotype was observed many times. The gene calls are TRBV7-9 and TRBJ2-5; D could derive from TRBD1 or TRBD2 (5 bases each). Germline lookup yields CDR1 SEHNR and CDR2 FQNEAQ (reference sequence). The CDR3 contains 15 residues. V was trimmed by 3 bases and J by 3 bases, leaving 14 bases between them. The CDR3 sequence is CASSLSFRDEETQYF. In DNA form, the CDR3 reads TGTGCCAGCAGCTTGTCCTTCAGGGACGAAGAGACCCAGTACTTC.

The CDR3 bases are TGCGCCAGCAGCCAGAACCCGGGACAGGGGGACTATGGCTACACCTTC. Translated, it gives CASSQNPGQGDYGYTF. The rearrangement joins TRBV5-1 to TRBJ1-2, with 11 positions matching TRBD1. The CDR3 has 16 amino acids. The germline V gene has CDR1 SGHRS and CDR2 YFSETQ. Trimming cost V 4 bases and J 3 bases; bases outside gene matches: 8.

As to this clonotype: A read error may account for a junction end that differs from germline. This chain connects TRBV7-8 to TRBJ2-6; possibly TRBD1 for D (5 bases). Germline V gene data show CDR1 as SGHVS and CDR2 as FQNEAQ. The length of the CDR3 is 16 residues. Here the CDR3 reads CASSLAGLSGANVLIF. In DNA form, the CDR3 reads TGTGCCAGCAGCTTAGCCGGGCTCTCTGGGGCCAACGTCCTGATTTTC.

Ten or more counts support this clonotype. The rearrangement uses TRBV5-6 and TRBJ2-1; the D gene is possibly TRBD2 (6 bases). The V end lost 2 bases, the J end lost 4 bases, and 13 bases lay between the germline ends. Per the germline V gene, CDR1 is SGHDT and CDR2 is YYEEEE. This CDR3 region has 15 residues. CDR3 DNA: TGTGCCAGCAGCTTCCGGGGGTTGTATTACAATGAGCAGTTCTTC. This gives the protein CASSFRGLYYNEQFF.

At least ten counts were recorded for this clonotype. The DNA for the CDR3 is TGCAGCGTTGTTCGGTTGTCCGTCTATGGCTACACCTTC. It is translated as CSVVRLSVYGYTF. This chain uses TRBV29-1 with TRBJ1-2; no firm D call. The CDR3 runs 13 residues. Germline CDR1 is SQVTM and CDR2 is ANQGSEA. Trimming cost V 4 bases and J 4 bases, with 13 bases left between them.

The CDR3 DNA reads TGTGCCAGCAGTGGGAACTCCTACAATGAGCAGTTCTTC. It is translated as CASSGNSYNEQFF. J is TRBJ2-1 and V is TRBV28; D not resolved. CDR1 is MDHEN and CDR2 is SYDVKM in the germline V gene. V dropped 5 bases and J dropped 0 bases, with 5 bases sitting between them. The CDR3 totals 13 residues.

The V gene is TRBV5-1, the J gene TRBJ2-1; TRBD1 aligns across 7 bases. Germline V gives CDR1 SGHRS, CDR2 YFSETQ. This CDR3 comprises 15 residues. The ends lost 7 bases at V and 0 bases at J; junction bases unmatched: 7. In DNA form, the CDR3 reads TGCGCCAGCCTCCCAGGGACAGACTCCTACAATGAGCAGTTCTTC. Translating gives CASLPGTDSYNEQFF.

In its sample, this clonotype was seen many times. CDR3 protein: CSVEPYVNIQYF. DNA of the CDR3: TGCAGCGTTGAACCATACGTAAACATTCAGTACTTC. The V call is TRBV29-1, the J call TRBJ2-4, with D hard to call. CDR1 is SQVTM, CDR2 ANQGSEA, per germline. Deletions cut 2 bases from V and 6 bases from J, with 8 bases between. This CDR3 region has 12 residues.

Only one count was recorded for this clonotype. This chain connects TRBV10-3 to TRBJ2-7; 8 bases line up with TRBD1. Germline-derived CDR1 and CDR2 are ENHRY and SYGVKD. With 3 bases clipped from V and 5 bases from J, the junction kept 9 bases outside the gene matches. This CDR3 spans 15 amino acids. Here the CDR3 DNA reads TGTGCCATCAGTGACGTGGACAGGGTTGCCGACGAGCAGTACTTC. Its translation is CAISDVDRVADEQYF.

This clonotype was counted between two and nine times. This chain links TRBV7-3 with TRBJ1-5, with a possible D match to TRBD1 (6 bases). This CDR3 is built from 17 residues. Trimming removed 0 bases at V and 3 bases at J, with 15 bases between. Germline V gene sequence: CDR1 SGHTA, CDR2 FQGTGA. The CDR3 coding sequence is TGTGCCAGCAGCTTAACGAGCTCAGGGGCGATCAATCAGCCCCAGCATTTT. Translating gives CASSLTSSGAINQPQHF.

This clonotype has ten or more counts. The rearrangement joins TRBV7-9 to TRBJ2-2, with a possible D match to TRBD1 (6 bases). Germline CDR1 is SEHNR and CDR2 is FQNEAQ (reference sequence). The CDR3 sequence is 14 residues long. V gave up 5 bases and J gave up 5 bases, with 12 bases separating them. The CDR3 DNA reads TGTGCCAGCAGCACATACAGGGTTACCGGGGAGCTGTTTTTT. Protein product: CASSTYRVTGELFF.